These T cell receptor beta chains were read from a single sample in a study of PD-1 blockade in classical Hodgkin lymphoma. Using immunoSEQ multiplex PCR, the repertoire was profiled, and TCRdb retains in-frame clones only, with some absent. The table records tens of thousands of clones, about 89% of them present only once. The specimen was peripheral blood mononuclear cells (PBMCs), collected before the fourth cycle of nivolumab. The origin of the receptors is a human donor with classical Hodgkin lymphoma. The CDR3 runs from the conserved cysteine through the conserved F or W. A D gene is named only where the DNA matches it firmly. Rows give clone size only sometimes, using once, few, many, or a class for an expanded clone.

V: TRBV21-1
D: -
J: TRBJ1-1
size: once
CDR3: CASGEGGNTEAFF
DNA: TGTGCCAGCGGGGAGGGCGGGAACACTGAAGCTTTCTTT

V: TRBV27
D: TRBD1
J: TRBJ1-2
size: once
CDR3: CASSLRTGVNYGYTF
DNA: TGTGCCAGCAGTTTAAGGACAGGTGTAAACTATGGCTACACCTTC

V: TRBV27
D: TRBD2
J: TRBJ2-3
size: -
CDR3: CASSLRGLARGGTDTQYF
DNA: TGTGCCAGCAGTTTAAGGGGACTAGCGAGAGGAGGAACAGATACGCAGTATTTT

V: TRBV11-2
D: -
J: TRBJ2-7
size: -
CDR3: CASSLGGRGGEQYF
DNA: TGTGCCAGCAGCTTAGGAGGGCGTGGGGGCGAGCAGTACTTC

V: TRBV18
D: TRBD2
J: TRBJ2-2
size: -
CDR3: CASSHIAGGGTGELFF
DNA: TGTGCCAGCTCACACATAGCGGGAGGGGGTACCGGGGAGCTGTTTTTT

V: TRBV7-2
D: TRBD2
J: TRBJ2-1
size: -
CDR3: CASSFTVAGGGEQFF
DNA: TGTGCCAGCAGCTTCACCGTAGCGGGAGGGGGTGAGCAGTTCTTC

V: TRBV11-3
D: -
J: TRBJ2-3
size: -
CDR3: CASSLGQGLDTQYF
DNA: TGTGCCAGCAGCTTGGGGCAGGGGTTAGATACGCAGTATTTT

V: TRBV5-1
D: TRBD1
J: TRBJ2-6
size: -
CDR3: CASRNYGTVNSGANVLTF
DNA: TGCGCCAGCAGGAACTATGGGACAGTGAACTCTGGGGCCAACGTCCTGACTTTC

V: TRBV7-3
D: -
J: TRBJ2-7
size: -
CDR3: CASSQESGSSYEQYF
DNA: TGTGCCAGCAGCCAAGAATCGGGGTCTTCCTACGAGCAGTACTTC

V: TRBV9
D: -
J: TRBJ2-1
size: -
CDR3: CASRSGRNEQFF
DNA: TGTGCCAGCAGATCAGGGAGGAATGAGCAGTTCTTC

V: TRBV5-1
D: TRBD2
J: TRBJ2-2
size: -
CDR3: CASSSGSGSGGELFF
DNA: TGCGCCAGCAGCTCTGGTAGCGGGAGCGGCGGGGAGCTGTTTTTT

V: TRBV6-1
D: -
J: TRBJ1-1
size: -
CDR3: CATPPSGRVNTEAFF
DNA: TGTGCCACCCCCCCTTCGGGCAGGGTGAACACTGAAGCTTTCTTT

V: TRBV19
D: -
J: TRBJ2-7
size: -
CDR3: CASSKGASYEQYF
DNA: TGTGCCAGTAGTAAGGGTGCTTCCTACGAGCAGTACTTC

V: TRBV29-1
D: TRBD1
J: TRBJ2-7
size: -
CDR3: CSASGRDRGTYEQYF
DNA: TGCAGCGCAAGCGGCCGAGACAGGGGAACCTACGAGCAGTACTTC

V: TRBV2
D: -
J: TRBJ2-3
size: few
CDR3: CASSVPRAGALDTQYF
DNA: TGTGCCAGCAGTGTCCCGAGGGCGGGCGCCTTAGATACGCAGTATTTT

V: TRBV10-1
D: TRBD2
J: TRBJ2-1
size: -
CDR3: CASSATSGGNEQFF
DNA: TGCGCCAGCAGTGCGACTAGCGGGGGCAATGAGCAGTTCTTC

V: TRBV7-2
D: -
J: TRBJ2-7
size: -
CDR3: CASSLGTPYEQYF
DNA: TGTGCCAGCAGCTTAGGGACCCCCTACGAGCAGTACTTC

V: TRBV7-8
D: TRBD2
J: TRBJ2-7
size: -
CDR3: CASSLPGGPYEQYF
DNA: TGTGCCAGCAGCTTACCGGGAGGGCCATACGAGCAGTACTTC

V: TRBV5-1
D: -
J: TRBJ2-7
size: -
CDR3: CASSFPSGRSYEQYF
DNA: TGCGCCAGCAGCTTCCCTTCGGGACGGAGCTACGAGCAGTACTTC

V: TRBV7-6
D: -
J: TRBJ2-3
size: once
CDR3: CASSSGGFSTDTQYF
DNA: TGTGCCAGCAGCTCCGGGGGCTTCAGCACAGATACGCAGTATTTT

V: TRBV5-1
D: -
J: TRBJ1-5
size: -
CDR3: CASSLAGGRDQPQHF
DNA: TGCGCCAGCAGCTTGGCCGGGGGGAGGGATCAGCCCCAGCATTTT

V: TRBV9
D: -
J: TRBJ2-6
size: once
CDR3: CASSAPRGSSYSGANVLTF
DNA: TGTGCCAGCAGCGCTCCGAGGGGCAGCTCCTACTCTGGGGCCAACGTCCTGACTTTC

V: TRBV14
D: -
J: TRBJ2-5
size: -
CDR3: CASSQGARSETQYF
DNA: TGTGCCAGCAGCCAAGGAGCGAGGTCAGAGACCCAGTACTTC

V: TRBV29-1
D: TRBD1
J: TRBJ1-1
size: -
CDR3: CSAGGDRGYDTEAFF
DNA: TGCAGCGCCGGGGGGGACAGGGGTTACGACACTGAAGCTTTCTTT

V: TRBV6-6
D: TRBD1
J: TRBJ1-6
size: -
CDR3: CASSILSGTGDSPLHF
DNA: TGTGCCAGCAGTATTCTTTCCGGGACAGGGGATTCACCCCTCCACTTT

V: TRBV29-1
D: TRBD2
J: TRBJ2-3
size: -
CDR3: CSVGTSLGDTQYF
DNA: TGCAGCGTCGGGACTAGCCTCGGAGATACGCAGTATTTT

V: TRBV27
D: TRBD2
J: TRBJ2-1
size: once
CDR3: CASTKLADNEQFF
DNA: TGTGCCAGCACCAAACTAGCGGACAATGAGCAGTTCTTC

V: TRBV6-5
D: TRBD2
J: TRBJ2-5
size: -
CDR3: CASRSGGASETQYF
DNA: TGTGCCAGCAGGAGCGGGGGGGCGTCCGAGACCCAGTACTTC

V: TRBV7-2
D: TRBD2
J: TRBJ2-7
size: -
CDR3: CASRAPRTSGIAYEQYF
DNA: TGTGCCAGCAGGGCCCCCCGGACTAGCGGGATTGCCTACGAGCAGTACTTC

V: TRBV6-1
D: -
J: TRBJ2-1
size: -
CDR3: CASSEGAVPWQFF
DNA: TGTGCCAGCAGTGAAGGGGCGGTGCCATGGCAGTTCTTC

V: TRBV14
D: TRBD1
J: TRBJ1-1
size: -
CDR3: CASSQQGAVNTEAFF
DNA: TGTGCCAGCAGCCAGCAGGGGGCCGTGAACACTGAAGCTTTCTTT

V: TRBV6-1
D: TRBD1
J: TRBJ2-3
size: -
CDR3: CASSEQGQPTDTQYF
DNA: TGTGCCAGCAGTGAACAGGGACAGCCCACAGATACGCAGTATTTT

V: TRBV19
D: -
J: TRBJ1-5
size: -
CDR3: CATRTGDQPQHF
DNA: TGTGCCACGAGAACGGGGGACCAGCCCCAGCATTTT